The clone carrying this T cell receptor beta chain was observed a handful of times. What it binds is unknown. The data are from a study of graft-versus-host responses after intestinal transplantation. For the study at large: Each transplant was multivisceral, liver-intestinal, or isolated intestinal.

V was shortened by 0 bases and J by 5 bases, with 5 bases between the two germline ends. Germline V lookup: CDR1 SGHRS, CDR2 YFSETQ. CDR3 size: 13 residues. Lamina propria and intraepithelial lymphocytes were released by processing graft tissue. Whole-study findings and limits: Some GvH clones were seen earlier in gut or blood, suggesting intestinal origin.

The repertoire was sequenced with immunoSEQ multiplex PCR; TCRdb's copy has only in-frame clones and lacks some. This sample carries around 1,100 clones, roughly 80% of them seen once, and the ten largest clones take 8.1%. This sequence was found in a human patient who received an intestinal transplant, so some T cells may come from the graft donor. The specimen comprised ileum tissue, sampled 7 days after intestinal transplantation. The chain joins TRBV5-1 to TRBJ2-2; D gene unclear. This CDR3 reads CASSLGNTGELFF. The CDR3 bases are TGCGCCAGCAGCTTGGGAAATACCGGGGAGCTGTTTTTT.